The 26 T cell receptor beta chains given below trace back to one sample, sequenced in a study of cytomegalovirus exposure and HLA in healthy donors. It was with 60 Vbeta and 13 Jbeta primers that the PCR ran. TCRdb's copy holds only in-frame clones and misses some; the assay was immunoSEQ multiplex PCR. The data contain 180,000 or so clones, 79% of them singletons. The sample consisted of PBMCs. These receptors all come from a woman aged 50 to 60 in good health and CMV-seronegative.

This clone was picked up a small number of times. The V and J genes are TRBV4-2 and TRBJ2-1; TRBD2 aligns across 8 bases. This CDR3 is 18 amino acids long. V shed 0 bases, J shed 0 bases, and the junction held 7 bases outside the gene matches. Germline V CDR1 and CDR2: LGHNA, YNFKEQ. The CDR3 nucleotides are TGTGCCAGCAGCCAAGATCAGAGCGGGGGAAGCTCCTACAATGAGCAGTTCTTC. This translates into CASSQDQSGGSSYNEQFF.

The chain uses TRBV9 and TRBJ2-1, with unresolved D. The CDR3 is 13 residues long. Germline V CDR1 and CDR2: SGDLS, YYNGEE. With 2 bases removed from V and 5 bases from J, the gap between germline ends came to 8 bases. CDR3 region: CASSVFRDNEQFF. DNA for the CDR3: TGTGCCAGCAGCGTTTTTCGGGACAATGAGCAGTTCTTC.

V usage is TRBV6-9 and J usage is TRBJ1-2; D is ambiguous. V lost 1 base to trimming and J lost 6 bases, with 6 bases between them. The CDR3 is 12 residues long. Germline CDR1 reads MNHGY; CDR2 reads SVAAGI. The CDR3 bases are TGTGCCAGCAGTTATTGGCAGAATGGCTACACCTTC. Its protein product is CASSYWQNGYTF.

The rearrangement uses TRBV5-6 and TRBJ2-3; 7 positions agree with TRBD1. Germline values: CDR1 SGHDT, CDR2 YYEEEE. Trimming removed 4 bases from V and 6 bases from J; junction bases left unmatched: 5. CDR3 length: 13 amino acids. CDR3 residues: CASSQQGVDTQYF. The CDR3 DNA reads as TGTGCCAGCAGCCAGCAGGGGGTTGATACGCAGTATTTT. Combining the CDR3 with reference TRBV5-6 and TRBJ2-3 gives the whole variable domain DAGVTQSPTHLIKTRGQQVTLRCSPKSGHDTVSWYQQALGQGPQFIFQYYEEEERQRGNFPDRFSGHQFPNYSSELNVNALLLGDSALYLCASSQQGVDTQYFGPGTRLTVL.

The chain couples TRBV5-1 to TRBJ2-5; 9 bases match TRBD1. The germline V gene has CDR1 SGHRS and CDR2 YFSETQ. V shed 0 bases, J shed 5 bases, and the junction held 11 bases outside the gene matches. The CDR3 runs to 17 residues. The CDR3 loop reads CASSLEPGQGLQETQYF. DNA for the CDR3: TGCGCCAGCAGCTTGGAGCCGGGACAGGGATTGCAGGAGACCCAGTACTTC.

The chain combines TRBV5-1 with TRBJ2-3; 16 nucleotides line up with TRBD2. Germline V gene data show CDR1 as SGHRS and CDR2 as YFSETQ. The CDR3 covers 18 residues. Trimming took 4 bases from V and 1 from J; bases not matched to a gene: 6. This CDR3 reads CASSAGTSGRVGTDTQYF. The DNA for the CDR3 is TGCGCCAGCAGCGCCGGGACTAGCGGGAGGGTGGGCACAGATACGCAGTATTTT.

The chain employs TRBV28 and TRBJ1-1; D not resolved. From germline, CDR1 is MDHEN and CDR2 SYDVKM. The ends were cut back, 8 bases at V and 6 bases at J, with 13 bases in the middle. CDR3 length equals 12 residues. The CDR3 loop reads CASGEGRPEAFF. Written as DNA, the CDR3 is TGTGCCAGCGGGGAGGGTAGGCCTGAAGCTTTCTTT.

The chain carries TRBV7-2 and TRBJ2-1, with D perhaps TRBD2 (6 bases). Between the trimmed V and J ends, which lost 4 bases and 5 bases, there was a span of 18 bases. The length of the CDR3 is 16 residues. Germline V gives CDR1 SGHTA, CDR2 FQGNSA. CDR3 in DNA: TGTGCCAGCAGCTCCCCCCCGGGACTGACGAACAATGAGCAGTTCTTC. It specifies CASSSPPGLTNNEQFF.

CDR3 sequence (DNA): TGTGCCTGGACCCCGAAGAGCGTTTATCAGCCCCAGCATTTT. Translating gives CAWTPKSVYQPQHF. The chain has TRBV30 and TRBJ1-5; D is unresolved. The CDR3 covers 14 residues. The germline gives CDR1 GTSNPN, CDR2 SVGIG (reference sequence). V lost 4 bases, J lost 5 bases, and 15 bases lay in between.

This chain links TRBV13 with TRBJ2-1; a weak D match, TRBD2 (5 bases). V was clipped by 5 bases and J by 8 bases, with 13 bases between them. The CDR3 extends over 13 amino acids. Germline-derived CDR1 and CDR2 are PRHDT and FYEKMQ (reference sequence). In nucleotides, the CDR3 is TGTGCCAGCAGCGCCCGAGAGGGTTATGAGCAGTTCTTC. Protein: CASSAREGYEQFF.

The chain is built from TRBV19 and TRBJ2-7; the D gene is possibly TRBD1 (6 bases). V was shortened by 5 bases and J by 0 bases, with 8 bases between the two germline ends. The CDR3 runs 13 residues. CDR1 and CDR2 from the germline V gene are LNHDA and SQIVND (reference sequence). The CDR3 DNA is TGTGCCAGTAGTCCAGGGGACTCCTACGAGCAGTACTTC. Translation gives CASSPGDSYEQYF.

The chain carries TRBV29-1 and TRBJ2-7, with TRBD2 identical over 14 bases. Germline CDR1 reads SQVTM; CDR2 reads ANQGSEA. The CDR3 is 15 amino acids. CDR3 nucleotides: TGCGGCGCCCGGGGGACTAGCGGGAGCGGGTACGAGCAGTACTTC. It encodes CGARGTSGSGYEQYF.

J is TRBJ2-3 and V is TRBV28, with D hard to call. The germline CDR1 and CDR2 sequences are MDHEN and SYDVKM. Trimming pared 2 bases from V and 2 bases from J, leaving 8 bases between. CDR3 size: 14 residues. The DNA for the CDR3 is TGTGCCAGCAGTTTAAGTACAGACACAGATACGCAGTATTTT. Translation gives CASSLSTDTDTQYF.

This clone was seen only a few times. The chain recombines TRBV18 with TRBJ1-1; possible D gene TRBD1, 5 bases. This CDR3 comprises 14 residues. Trimming removed 2 bases from V and 6 bases from J, with 13 bases in between. The germline gives CDR1 KGHSH, CDR2 LQKENI. This CDR3 is CASSPDAGIPEAFF. The CDR3 DNA reads TGTGCCAGCTCACCAGACGCAGGGATCCCTGAAGCTTTCTTT. The full variable domain, in which reference TRBV18 and TRBJ1-1 provide the parts outside the CDR3, is NAGVMQNPRHLVRRRGQEARLRCSPMKGHSHVYWYRQLPEEGLKFMVYLQKENIIDESGMPKERFSAEFPKEGPSILRIQQVVRGDSAAYFCASSPDAGIPEAFFGQGTRLTVV.

CDR3 sequence: CASGGGASYEQYF. CDR3 coding DNA: TGTGCTTCAGGGGGAGGAGCCTCCTACGAGCAGTACTTC. V usage is TRBV28 and J usage is TRBJ2-7; D is possibly TRBD1 (7 bases). The CDR3 covers 13 residues. Germline V gene sequence: CDR1 MDHEN, CDR2 SYDVKM. Drawing the rest from reference TRBV28 and TRBJ2-7, the complete variable domain is DVKVTQSSRYLVKRTGEKVFLECVQDMDHENMFWYRQDPGLGLRLIYFSYDVKMKEKGDIPEGYSVSREKKERFSLILESASTNQTSMYLCASGGGASYEQYFGPGTRLTVT.

The chain recombines TRBV19 with TRBJ1-5, with 9 positions matching TRBD1. The J segment lost 0 bases and the V segment lost 8 bases, leaving 5 bases of the junction unmatched. The germline gives CDR1 LNHDA, CDR2 SQIVND (reference sequence). This CDR3 spans 15 amino acids. CDR3 sequence (DNA): TGTGCCAGTCGTTGGGACAGGGATAGCAATCAGCCCCAGCATTTT. Translated, it gives CASRWDRDSNQPQHF.

The gene calls are TRBV2 and TRBJ1-6; D is ambiguous. From germline, CDR1 is SNHLY and CDR2 FYNNEI. The CDR3 extends over 15 amino acids. Between the trimmed V and J ends, which lost 1 base and 5 bases, there was a span of 9 bases. CDR3 sequence reads: CASSEVRTDNSPLHF. The CDR3 DNA is TGTGCCAGCAGTGAAGTACGCACAGATAATTCACCCCTCCACTTT.

CDR3 loop: CASRTGGPGNTIYF. In DNA, the CDR3 is TGTGCCAGCAGGACAGGGGGCCCTGGAAACACCATATATTTT. The chain joins TRBV28 to TRBJ1-3, with 10 bases fitting TRBD1. The CDR3 has 14 residues. Germline V gene lookup returns CDR1 MDHEN and CDR2 SYDVKM. Trimming at V came to 6 bases and at J to 2 bases, leaving 1 base not matched to a gene.

V is TRBV20-1 and J is TRBJ2-1, with unresolved D. The CDR3 sequence is 11 residues long. Per germline, CDR1 DFQATT and CDR2 SNEGSKA (reference sequence). Trimming pared 0 bases from V and 8 bases from J, leaving 5 bases between. DNA of the CDR3: TGCAGTGCTAGAGATCATGATGAGCAGTTCTTC. It encodes CSARDHDEQFF.

The chain has TRBV2 and TRBJ1-4; D gene uncertain. The V end was cut by 2 bases, the J end by 7 bases, with 8 bases between. Germline CDR1 is SNHLY and CDR2 is FYNNEI. The CDR3 has 13 residues. The CDR3 here is CASSETRSEKLFF. In DNA form, the CDR3 reads TGTGCCAGCAGTGAAACGCGGAGTGAAAAACTGTTTTTT.

The J gene is TRBJ2-3, the V gene TRBV29-1, with 7 bases aligning to TRBD2. This CDR3 spans 12 amino acids. V lost 4 bases to trimming and J lost 4 bases; unmatched junction nucleotides: 2. Germline CDR1 and CDR2: SQVTM and ANQGSEA. CDR3 residues: CSVALAADTQYF. In DNA, the CDR3 is TGCAGCGTTGCCCTAGCGGCAGATACGCAGTATTTT.

The chain is built from TRBV18 and TRBJ2-4, with TRBD2 matching 13 bases. After removal of 1 base from V and 9 bases from J, the junction contained 6 bases not matched to a gene. This CDR3 spans 16 amino acids. CDR1 is KGHSH and CDR2 is LQKENI in the germline V gene. The CDR3 DNA reads TGTGCCAGCTCACCACTTGGACTAGCGGGAGAGGCCATTCAGTACTTC. Amino acid sequence: CASSPLGLAGEAIQYF.

The chain couples TRBV21-1 to TRBJ2-7; the table's D call of TRBD1 was not tested on the DNA. TRBV21-1 constitutes a pseudogene. The CDR3 contains 13 residues. The CDR3 sequence: CASSFGQGWEQYF. As DNA, the CDR3 is TGTGCCAGCAGCTTTGGACAGGGATGGGAGCAGTACTTC.

The chain uses TRBV7-9 and TRBJ2-2; TRBD2 matches 12 bases. This CDR3 region has 16 residues. CDR1 SEHNR and CDR2 FQNEAQ come from the germline V gene (reference sequence). J was trimmed by 7 bases and V by 3 bases; bases with no gene match: 6. Here the CDR3 DNA reads TGTGCCAGCAGCTTCCGACTAGCGGGAGTAGACGGGGAGCTGTTTTTT. It yields the protein CASSFRLAGVDGELFF.

CDR3 residues: CASSLASRNSGNTIYF. CDR3 coding DNA: TGTGCCAGCAGCTTAGCGTCCAGAAACTCTGGAAACACCATATATTTT. This chain links TRBV7-2 with TRBJ1-3; D remains unclear. V lost 0 bases to trimming and J lost 0 bases, with 9 bases between them. CDR3 length: 16 residues. Looked up from germline, CDR1 is SGHTA and CDR2 is FQGNSA.

This clone has a handful of counts. This rearrangement joins TRBV19 to TRBJ1-1; D is unclear. V lost 2 bases to trimming and J lost 7 bases, with 8 bases between them. The CDR3 runs to 12 residues. Germline values: CDR1 LNHDA, CDR2 SQIVND (reference sequence). CDR3 residues: CASSIKGGEAFF. CDR3 coding DNA: TGTGCCAGTAGTATAAAAGGAGGTGAAGCTTTCTTT.